This TCR beta chain comes out of a study of T cells in Graves' hyperthyroidism and ophthalmopathy. The TCR beta CDR3 regions underwent amplification using RNA transcripts as the source. The TCR CDR3 was amplified in a first-round RT-PCR using the HTBI primer set. TCRdb reprocessed the multiplex PCR reads with MiXCR, giving one entry per CDR3 protein. The table has 500,000 to 800,000 distinct CDR3 sequences, roughly 15% seen once. Study conclusions and caveats: In blood, most of the thyroid clonotypes expanded above 0.001 were also present.

To note about this clonotype: The antigen remains undetermined.

This TCR was recovered from a woman between 45 and 60 years old with Graves' ophthalmopathy. Input material: blood.

The CDR3 sequence: CATSETGSGGELFF. The CDR3 coding sequence is TGTGCCACCAGTGAGACAGGGTCCGGCGGGGAGCTGTTTTTT. The chain carries TRBV24-1 and TRBJ2-2; TRBD1 agrees at 7 bases. The CDR3 sequence is 14 residues long. V lost 4 bases and J lost 7; bases outside the gene matches: 5. Germline V lookup: CDR1 KGHDR, CDR2 SFDVKD.